One sample yielded the 19 T cell receptor beta chains listed below, sequenced in a study of cytomegalovirus exposure and HLA in healthy donors. PCR primers comprised 60 Vbeta and 13 Jbeta primers. Only in-frame clones appear in the TCRdb table, and some are missing; sequencing was by immunoSEQ multiplex PCR. There are 85,000 to 100,000 clones in the sample; around 77% occur only once, and around 3.4% lies in the top ten. The specimen was PBMCs. Source of these receptors: a man aged 40-55 years in good health and CMV-seronegative.

This clone was seen a handful of times. The chain recombines TRBV18 with TRBJ2-1; possible D gene TRBD1, 5 bases. V lost 6 bases, J lost 8 bases, and 20 bases lay in between. Germline V gene data show CDR1 as KGHSH and CDR2 as LQKENI. The CDR3 loop spans 15 amino acids. The CDR3 protein is CASSRLAQGLDEQFF. The CDR3 bases are TGTGCCAGCTCGCGCCTCGCTCAGGGTTTGGATGAGCAGTTCTTC. The variable domain in full, with the rest retrieved from reference TRBV18 and TRBJ2-1, is NAGVMQNPRHLVRRRGQEARLRCSPMKGHSHVYWYRQLPEEGLKFMVYLQKENIIDESGMPKERFSAEFPKEGPSILRIQQVVRGDSAAYFCASSRLAQGLDEQFFGPGTRLTVL.

The chain links TRBV28 to TRBJ2-5; no clear D gene. V was pared by 5 bases and J by 5 bases, with 12 bases between. CDR1 is MDHEN, CDR2 SYDVKM, per germline. The CDR3 extends over 13 amino acids. The CDR3 region has the DNA TGTGCCAGCAGTGTGACACCGGTGGAGACCCAGTACTTC. Its protein is CASSVTPVETQYF.

This chain's CDR3 is CASSPTRGGPTEAFF. The CDR3 DNA reads as TGTGCCAGCTCACCAACACGAGGGGGTCCAACTGAAGCTTTCTTT. V usage is TRBV18 and J usage is TRBJ1-1; D may be TRBD1 (6 bases). Trimming took off 2 bases at V and 5 bases at J, with 15 bases between the two ends. The CDR3 is made up of 15 amino acids. Germline lookup yields CDR1 KGHSH and CDR2 LQKENI.

The rearrangement joins TRBV13 to TRBJ1-5, with D perhaps matching TRBD1 (6 bases). V dropped 2 bases and J dropped 0 bases, with 14 bases sitting between them. The length of the CDR3 is 17 residues. The V gene's germline CDR1 is PRHDT and CDR2 FYEKMQ (reference sequence). The CDR3 region has the DNA TGTGCCAGCAGCTTATCGGAACAGGGATATAGCAATCAGCCCCAGCATTTT. It translates to CASSLSEQGYSNQPQHF.

The gene calls are TRBV5-1 and TRBJ2-7, with 9 bases identical to TRBD1. V gave up 0 bases and J gave up 5 bases; unmatched junction bases: 6. Germline loops: CDR1 SGHRS, CDR2 YFSETQ. The CDR3 consists of 15 residues. For the CDR3, the DNA is TGCGCCAGCAGCTTGGGGGGACAGGGCGAGGACGAGCAGTACTTC. It translates to CASSLGGQGEDEQYF.

This clone occurred a few times. The chain links TRBV5-1 to TRBJ2-1, with D possibly TRBD2 on 5 matching bases. Per the germline V gene, CDR1 is SGHRS and CDR2 is YFSETQ. Trimming stripped 0 bases from V and 0 bases from J, with 7 bases between. This CDR3 spans 15 amino acids. The CDR3 nucleotides are TGCGCCAGCAGCTTGGCGGGGAGCTCCTACAATGAGCAGTTCTTC. Translated, it gives CASSLAGSSYNEQFF.

A single count supports this clone. This chain connects TRBV4-1 to TRBJ2-5; the D gene is possibly TRBD1 (6 bases). V was cut by 1 base and J by 5 bases, with 8 bases left in between. This CDR3 is built from 13 residues. Germline assignment: CDR1 MGHRA and CDR2 YSYEKL. CDR3 bases: TGCGCCAGCAGCCAAGTACAGGGCGAGACCCAGTACTTC. Amino acid sequence: CASSQVQGETQYF.

This rearrangement joins TRBV28 to TRBJ1-5; maybe TRBD1 (6 bases). This CDR3 spans 14 amino acids. From germline, CDR1 is MDHEN and CDR2 SYDVKM. Trimming cost V 11 bases and J 4 bases, with 18 bases left between them. DNA for the CDR3: TGTGCCTCCTCAACAGGGCGGGGGAATCAGCCCCAGCATTTT. Its protein is CASSTGRGNQPQHF.

This clone was picked up a small number of times. The V and J genes are TRBV7-8 and TRBJ2-1; 14 bases fit TRBD2. The germline V gene has CDR1 SGHVS and CDR2 FQNEAQ. The J segment lost 0 bases and the V segment lost 6 bases, leaving 4 bases of the junction unmatched. The CDR3 runs 17 residues. Here the CDR3 DNA reads TGTGCCAGCAGAAGACTAGCGGGGGGGAGCTCCTACAATGAGCAGTTCTTC. Its protein is CASRRLAGGSSYNEQFF.

This clone was recorded only once. This chain joins TRBV11-2 and TRBJ1-4, with a tentative D call TRBD1 (6 bases). CDR1 and CDR2 (germline): SGHAT, FQNNGV. This CDR3 spans 14 amino acids. Trimming took off 5 bases at V and 4 bases at J, with 11 bases between the two ends. This CDR3 reads CASSDDRINEKLFF. CDR3 in DNA: TGTGCCAGCAGCGATGACAGGATTAATGAAAAACTGTTTTTT.

The chain uses TRBV10-2 and TRBJ2-7; 8 bases are shared with TRBD2. Germline assignment: CDR1 WSHSY and CDR2 SAAADI. V dropped 6 bases and J dropped 3; count of bases not matched to a gene: 10. The CDR3 contains 15 residues. CDR3 nucleotide sequence: TGCGCCAGCAGATTCGGGACTAGTACAGACTACGAGCAGTACTTC. It is translated as CASRFGTSTDYEQYF.

This chain links TRBV19 with TRBJ2-1; 7 bases are shared with TRBD2. Germline V gene lookup returns CDR1 LNHDA and CDR2 SQIVND (reference sequence). The V segment lost 7 bases and the J segment 9 bases; nucleotides outside the gene matches: 9. This CDR3 has 13 residues. In DNA form, the CDR3 reads TGTGCCAGTACCTACAGCGGGAAACTTGAGCAGTTCTTC. Amino acid sequence: CASTYSGKLEQFF.

This chain links TRBV25-1 with TRBJ1-4, with 9 bases identical to TRBD1. This CDR3 comprises 14 residues. Trimming cost V 4 bases and J 7 bases; bases outside gene matches: 4. Per germline, CDR1 MGHDK and CDR2 SYGVNS. The CDR3 DNA sequence: TGTGCCAGCAGTGTGGGACAGGGAGTTGAAAAACTGTTTTTT. Translation gives CASSVGQGVEKLFF.

The genes are TRBV11-2 and TRBJ2-1; maybe TRBD2 (6 bases). The CDR3 is made up of 16 amino acids. Trimming cost V 5 bases and J 1 base, with 15 bases left between them. Germline V lookup: CDR1 SGHAT, CDR2 FQNNGV. The CDR3 coding sequence is TGTGCCAGCAGCCCTCCAGGGAGGCAGTCCTACAATGAGCAGTTCTTC. Amino acids: CASSPPGRQSYNEQFF.

This clone has a single count. The chain is built from TRBV18 and TRBJ1-5, with TRBD1 matching over 8 bases. V lost 2 bases and J lost 1; bases outside the gene matches: 4. From germline, CDR1 is KGHSH and CDR2 LQKENI. The CDR3 covers 16 residues. This CDR3 is CASSPLWTGSNQPQHF. The CDR3 DNA is TGTGCCAGCTCACCATTATGGACAGGGAGCAATCAGCCCCAGCATTTT.

The chain recombines TRBV5-4 with TRBJ2-1; TRBD1 agrees at 7 bases. Looked up from germline, CDR1 is SGHNT and CDR2 is YYREEE (reference sequence). The CDR3 is 16 residues long. With 4 bases clipped from V and 4 bases from J, the junction kept 11 bases outside the gene matches. The CDR3 loop is CASSPRQGSAYNEQFF. CDR3 sequence (DNA): TGTGCCAGCAGCCCGAGACAGGGCTCGGCATACAATGAGCAGTTCTTC.

This clone turned up a few times. The chain couples TRBV30 to TRBJ2-3, with D perhaps TRBD2 (6 bases). The CDR3 runs 14 residues. The ends were cut back, 3 bases at V and 2 bases at J, with 12 bases in the middle. The germline gives CDR1 GTSNPN, CDR2 SVGIG (reference sequence). The CDR3 loop reads CAWSAIAVTDTQYF. The CDR3 nucleotides read TGTGCCTGGAGCGCAATAGCGGTCACAGATACGCAGTATTTT.

The chain couples TRBV5-6 to TRBJ2-2; 12 bases are a match to TRBD2. This CDR3 region has 15 residues. Germline V CDR1 and CDR2: SGHDT, YYEEEE. V was clipped by 4 bases and J by 4 bases; unmatched bases: 2. The DNA of the CDR3 is TGTGCCAGCAGCAGACTAGCGGGAGTCACCGGGGAGCTGTTTTTT. Protein: CASSRLAGVTGELFF.

The rearrangement uses TRBV6-1 and TRBJ1-2; D may be TRBD1 (5 bases). Germline values: CDR1 MNHNS, CDR2 SASEGT. The CDR3 has 12 residues. V was cut by 6 bases and J by 5 bases, with 10 bases left in between. For the CDR3, the DNA is TGTGCCAGCAGGACAGAGTGGTATGGCTACACCTTC. Protein: CASRTEWYGYTF.